The following is a T cell receptor beta chain sequence with its context. What antigen it recognizes has not been identified. No per-base quality is available; no much larger clone lies one base away. The germline V gene supplies CDR1 SGHRS and CDR2 YFSETQ. The CDR3 runs 14 residues from the cysteine to the phenylalanine. Only the CDR3 portion is preserved as DNA: 42 bases, with reading frame beginning at the first base. Trimming at the junction amounts to 5 bases on V and 2 bases on J, and the germline ends lie 14 bases apart. The library was made by PCR. Sequencing used an Illumina HiSeq 2500. Unique molecular identifiers were incorporated into TCR beta cDNA libraries to reduce PCR and sequencing biases. Per 1 to 10 million input T cells, approximately 500,000 cDNA molecules were obtained, such that each molecule approximated one T cell. The same protocol used for the earlier healthy control dataset was applied to prepare and sequence the patient libraries. Within a given batch, samples were prepared together, multiplexed and sequenced on the same HiSeq lane. The original pipeline was this. MIGEC was used to process the raw barcoded reads, and molecular identifier groups with only a single read were discarded before consensus assembly and CDR3 extraction. VDJtools was used for post-analysis of the clonotype tables, with diversity normalized by down-sampling every dataset to the smallest sample size. In repertoire overlap clustering, CDR3 amino acid sequences, but not nucleotide sequences, were matched to correct batch-related cross-sample contamination. Using fastp at Q25 and MiXCR, TCRdb reprocessed the public reads and kept productive beta chains. For every CDR3 protein sequence, its rows merge into one entry that carries the most common genes and DNA. The V and J calls here are based on TCRdb, not the publication. Present in this sample are hundreds of thousands of distinct CDR3 sequences, approximately 59% of which were seen just once. Of the sample, around 11% falls within the top ten clones.

These data are taken from a study of post-analysis software for immune sequencing data (dated by TCRdb to the mid-2010s). With regard to the full study: Relapsing-remitting, secondary progressive and progressive-relapsing multiple sclerosis were recorded as disease courses, and subtype annotation was lacking for some patients. The multiple sclerosis patient repertoires were compared with approximately 11 previously published healthy control repertoires from donors aged 6 to 25 years. A subset of samples was prepared in parallel using single-end sample barcoding, then pooled and co-amplified after Illumina adapter ligation.

TCR beta repertoires were profiled from peripheral blood of about a dozen young patients with multiple sclerosis to demonstrate the VDJtools post-analysis software. Multiple sclerosis patients were children and adolescents aged roughly 6 to 16 years. Results and caveats for the whole study, not just this receptor: The multiple sclerosis patient group was slightly younger than the control group. Patients showed significantly higher frequencies than controls for roughly 5 TRBV segments, among them TRBV5-6, TRBV5-1 and TRBV20-1. Direct clustering with F measure showed strong co-clustering of samples prepared in the same batch, prompting a batch-effect correction. Compared with controls, multiple sclerosis patients had significantly lower normalized Chao1 diversity, a finding suggesting substantial peripheral T-cell clonal expansion.

The sequencing input was blood. This sequence was found in a girl aged 2-9 years with multiple sclerosis. The chain is made from TRBV5-1 and TRBJ2-7, with a weak D call of TRBD1 (5 bases match). The DNA sequence is TGCGCCAGCAGTATGATTCAGGGAACCTACGAGCAGTACTTC. Translated, it gives CASSMIQGTYEQYF.